Each of the 6 T cell receptor beta chains below was sequenced from the same sample in a study of blood T cell repertoires in COVID-19. This table comes from immunoSEQ multiplex PCR, and its TCRdb copy is limited to in-frame clones, with some not included. In the table there are tens of thousands of clones, roughly four fifths of which are singletons. Sequences were obtained from peripheral blood. The receptors here all came from a human donor in a cohort sampled during active COVID-19.

This clone was recorded once. The chain uses TRBV7-8 and TRBJ1-5; TRBD1 aligns across 8 bases. The CDR3 loop spans 17 amino acids. CDR1 SGHVS and CDR2 FQNEAQ come from the germline V gene. J gave up 6 bases and V 4 bases, and 14 bases lay outside the gene matches. This chain's CDR3 is CASSSNPGQGASQPQHF. CDR3 DNA sequence: TGTGCCAGCAGCTCAAACCCCGGGCAGGGGGCTTCTCAGCCCCAGCATTTT.

V usage is TRBV7-2 and J usage is TRBJ1-1; D gene uncertain. The germline V and J ends were trimmed by 4 bases and 1 base, with 10 bases remaining between them. CDR1 and CDR2 (germline): SGHTA, FQGNSA. This CDR3 has 14 residues. The CDR3 region has the DNA TGTGCCAGCAGCTCCCTCGAGGGGAACACTGAAGCTTTCTTT. As protein: CASSSLEGNTEAFF. Supplemented by reference TRBV7-2 and TRBJ1-1, the full variable domain reads GAGVSQSPSNKVTEKGKDVELRCDPISGHTALYWYRQSLGQGLEFLIYFQGNSAPDKSGLPSDRFSAERTGGSVSTLTIQRTQQEDSAVYLCASSSLEGNTEAFFGQGTRLTVV.

The sample holds a few counts of this clone. This rearrangement joins TRBV7-9 to TRBJ1-6; weak D call: TRBD1 (6 bases). The CDR3 covers 14 residues. CDR1 SEHNR and CDR2 FQNEAQ come from the germline V gene (reference sequence). Trimming left V 5 bases short and J 4 bases short, with 9 bases between. For the CDR3, the DNA is TGTGCCAGCAGCATCGGACAGTATAATTCACCCCTCCACTTT. Translated, it gives CASSIGQYNSPLHF.

This clone was detected only once. V gene TRBV12-5 combines with J gene TRBJ2-2; 12 bases are shared with TRBD1. Germline CDR1 is LGHNT and CDR2 is FRNRAP. The CDR3 has 17 residues. V lost 7 bases and J lost 4; bases outside the gene matches: 10. The CDR3 DNA is TGTGCTAGTGCGCCCCGGGGACAGGGGGCGGTCACCGGGGAGCTGTTTTTT. It is translated as CASAPRGQGAVTGELFF. The variable domain in full, with the rest retrieved from reference TRBV12-5 and TRBJ2-2, is DARVTQTPRHKVTEMGQEVTMRCQPILGHNTVFWYRQTMMQGLELLAYFRNRAPLDDSGMPKDRFSAEMPDATLATLKIQPSEPRDSAVYFCASAPRGQGAVTGELFFGEGSRLTVL.

The sample holds a few counts of this clone. The chain recombines TRBV6-2 or TRBV6-3 with TRBJ1-6; D is ambiguous. Germline lookup yields CDR1 MNHEY and CDR2 SVGEGT. V was cut by 2 bases and J by 9 bases, with 5 bases left in between. The CDR3 is 12 amino acids. CDR3: CASSYAGSPLHF. Written as DNA, the CDR3 is TGTGCCAGCAGTTACGCAGGTTCACCCCTCCACTTT.

This chain uses TRBV11-2 with TRBJ2-3; D may be TRBD2 (6 bases). The V gene's germline CDR1 is SGHAT and CDR2 FQNNGV. This CDR3 comprises 18 residues. V was cut by 5 bases and J by 5 bases, with 26 bases left in between. CDR3 loop: CASSEGRGWPLRGDTQYF. CDR3 DNA sequence: TGTGCCAGCAGCGAGGGCCGGGGGTGGCCCCTTAGGGGAGATACGCAGTATTTT.